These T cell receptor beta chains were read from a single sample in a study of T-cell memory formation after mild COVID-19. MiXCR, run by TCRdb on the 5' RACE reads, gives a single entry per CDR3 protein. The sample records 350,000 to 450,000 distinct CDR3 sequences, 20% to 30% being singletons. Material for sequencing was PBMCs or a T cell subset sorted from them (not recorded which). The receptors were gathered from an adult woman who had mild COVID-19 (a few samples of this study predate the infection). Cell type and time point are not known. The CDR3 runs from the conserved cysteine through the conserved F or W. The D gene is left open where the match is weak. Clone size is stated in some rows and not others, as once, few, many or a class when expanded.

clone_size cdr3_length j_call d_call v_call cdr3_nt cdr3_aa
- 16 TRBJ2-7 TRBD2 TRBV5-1 TGCGCCAGCAGCTTGCGGGGGACTAGCGCAACCTACGAGCAGTACTTC CASSLRGTSATYEQYF
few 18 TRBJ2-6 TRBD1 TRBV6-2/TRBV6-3 TGTGCCAGCAGTTTACGACAGGGGGTAGCTGCTGGGGCCAACGTCCTGACTTTC CASSLRQGVAAGANVLTF
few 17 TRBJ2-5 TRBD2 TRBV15 TGTGCCACCAGCACACAGCCTAGCGGGGGCCCCAAAGAGACCCAGTACTTC CATSTQPSGGPKETQYF
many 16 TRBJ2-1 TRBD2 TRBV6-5 TGTGCCAGCAGTTCACTGACTAGCGGATACTACAATGAGCAGTTCTTC CASSSLTSGYYNEQFF
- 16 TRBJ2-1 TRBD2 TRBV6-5 TGTGCCAGCAGTTATAGCGGACTAGCGGGGTACAATGAGCAGTTCTTC CASSYSGLAGYNEQFF
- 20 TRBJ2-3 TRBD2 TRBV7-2 TGTGCCAGCAGCTTAGGGGGGACTAGCGGGAGGGCCCGTCGGCCAGATACGCAGTATTTT CASSLGGTSGRARRPDTQYF
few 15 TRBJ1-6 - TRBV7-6 TGTGCCAGCAGCCCCGTCGGGGGAAGGGATTCACCCCTCCACTTT CASSPVGGRDSPLHF
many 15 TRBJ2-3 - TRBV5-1 TGCGCCAGCAGCTTGGCGGGACCTAGCACAGATACGCAGTATTTT CASSLAGPSTDTQYF
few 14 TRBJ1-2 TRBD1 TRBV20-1 TGCAGTGCTAGCCTGACAGGGGGCTATCTTGGCTACACCTTC CSASLTGGYLGYTF
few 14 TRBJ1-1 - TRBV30 TGTGCCTGGAGTTTAACCTGGGGGGGCACTGAAGCTTTCTTT CAWSLTWGGTEAFF
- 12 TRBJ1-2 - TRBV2 TGTGCCAGCAGTGAAGGGGTCGGCGGCTACACCTTC CASSEGVGGYTF
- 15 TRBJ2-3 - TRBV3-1 TGTGCCAGCAGCCAAGGGGGGGACTCGAGGCGAACGCAGTATTTT CASSQGGDSRRTQYF
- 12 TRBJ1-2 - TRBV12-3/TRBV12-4 TGTGCCAGCAGTTCAAATAACTATGGCTACACCTTC CASSSNNYGYTF